Below are 28 T cell receptor beta chains sequenced from a single sample in a study of regulatory T cells in long-lasting Graves disease. Time point in this sample: persistent/refractory GD, antithyroid drugs over 5 years with positive TRAb. The TCR library was prepared using RNA isolated from PBMCs. TCR beta libraries were built with iRepertoire HTBI primers and Arm-PCR of CDR3 regions. TCRdb reprocessed the multiplex PCR reads with MiXCR, giving one entry per CDR3 protein. The sample carries hundreds of thousands of distinct CDR3 sequences, more than 20% recorded once. This material consisted of peripheral blood mononuclear cells (PBMCs), taken when the disease was refractory, from a patient treated with antithyroid drugs. The receptors were sampled from a female donor with Graves disease.

In this sample, this clonotype turned up many times. J is TRBJ2-7 and V is TRBV7-2; 7 bases line up with TRBD2. The CDR3 consists of 14 residues. V was pared by 5 bases and J by 7 bases, with 11 bases of the junction left unmatched. The V gene's germline CDR1 is SGHTA and CDR2 FQGNSA. The DNA for the CDR3 is TGTGCCAGCAGCGGAGGACTAGTTGGGAGTGAGCAGTACTTC. It is translated as CASSGGLVGSEQYF.

In regard to this clonotype: The missing conserved phenylalanine or tryptophan at the end of this CDR3 makes a read error likely. CDR3 sequence (DNA): TGTGCCAGCAGCTTCCGTTACGAGCAGTACTCC. It encodes CASSFRYEQYS. The chain links TRBV13 to TRBJ2-7; D call uncertain. CDR1 PRHDT and CDR2 FYEKMQ come from the germline V gene (reference sequence). The CDR3 extends over 11 amino acids. The germline V and J ends were trimmed by 3 bases and 4 bases, with 4 bases remaining between them.

The J gene is TRBJ1-5, the V gene TRBV4-3; unclear D gene. The CDR3 contains 14 residues. The germline CDR1 and CDR2 sequences are LGHNA and YSLEER. V dropped 1 base and J dropped 3 bases, with 7 bases sitting between them. This CDR3 is CASSQAGNNQPQHF. CDR3 nucleotides: TGCGCCAGCAGCCAAGCGGGTAACAATCAGCCCCAGCATTTT.

This sequence joins TRBV14 and TRBJ2-7; TRBD2 might be the D (7 bases). Trimming shortened V by 1 base and J by 5 bases, and 24 bases separated the two germline ends. Germline V gene sequence: CDR1 SGHDN, CDR2 FVKESK. CDR3 length: 18 residues. The CDR3 region is CASSQVWVGGRALHEQYF. The CDR3 DNA sequence: TGTGCCAGCAGCCAAGTCTGGGTAGGGGGGAGGGCCCTCCACGAGCAGTACTTC.

The CDR3 sequence is CASLKWGSAEAFF. In DNA, the CDR3 is TGTGCCAGTCTGAAATGGGGTTCCGCTGAAGCTTTCTTT. The chain employs TRBV11-2 and TRBJ1-1; no firm D call. V was clipped by 9 bases and J by 6 bases, with 17 bases between them. Germline CDR1 and CDR2: SGHAT and FQNNGV. CDR3 length: 13 residues.

This clonotype was counted many times. The V gene is TRBV20-1, the J gene TRBJ2-7; no firm D call. The CDR3 loop spans 15 amino acids. V was pared by 0 bases and J by 3 bases, with 15 bases between. CDR1 is DFQATT, CDR2 SNEGSKA, per germline (reference sequence). The CDR3: CSARDIEGWSYEQYF. The DNA for the CDR3 is TGCAGTGCTAGAGATATCGAAGGGTGGAGCTACGAGCAGTACTTC.

V is TRBV20-1 and J is TRBJ2-2, with 8 bases lining up with TRBD2. CDR1 DFQATT and CDR2 SNEGSKA come from the germline V gene (reference sequence). The CDR3 has 15 residues. The V gene end was trimmed by 2 bases and the J gene end by 5 bases; junction bases not matched to a gene: 7. The CDR3 loop is CSARPPGGGTGELFF. The CDR3 DNA is TGCAGTGCTAGACCCCCCGGCGGGGGGACCGGGGAGCTGTTTTTT.

This clonotype has only a few counts. This chain uses TRBV7-9 with TRBJ2-2; D is unresolved. Germline V gives CDR1 SEHNR, CDR2 FQNEAQ (reference sequence). The CDR3 totals 17 residues. Trimming cost V 7 bases and J 2 bases, with 20 bases left between them. CDR3 sequence: CASTKGPRKSNTGELFF. The CDR3 bases are TGTGCCAGCACCAAAGGGCCTCGGAAAAGTAACACCGGGGAGCTGTTTTTT.

This clonotype was observed many times. The chain recombines TRBV6-5 with TRBJ2-5, with D unresolved. This CDR3 comprises 16 residues. Germline V gene data show CDR1 as MNHEY and CDR2 as SVGAGI. Deletions cut 0 bases from V and 0 bases from J, with 11 bases between. The CDR3 spells CASSYSSPRYQETQYF. The CDR3 coding sequence is TGTGCCAGCAGTTACTCTTCCCCGAGGTACCAAGAGACCCAGTACTTC.

This clonotype was detected only a few times. The V and J genes are TRBV7-9 and TRBJ2-4; D uncertain. This CDR3 has 13 residues. Germline-derived CDR1 and CDR2 are SEHNR and FQNEAQ (reference sequence). V was cut by 5 bases and J by 12 bases, with 17 bases left in between. The CDR3 loop reads CASSPFPVASQYF. CDR3 coding DNA: TGTGCCAGCAGCCCGTTCCCTGTGGCATCTCAGTACTTC.

This sequence joins TRBV19 and TRBJ1-5; no clear D. Trimming shortened V by 10 bases and J by 6 bases, and 4 bases separated the two germline ends. The CDR3 covers 9 residues. Germline CDR1 is LNHDA and CDR2 is SQIVND (reference sequence). The CDR3 here is CATGQPQHF. Written as DNA, the CDR3 is TGTGCCACGGGTCAGCCCCAGCATTTT. Full variable domain (missing parts from reference TRBV19 and TRBJ1-5): DGGITQSPKYLFRKEGQNVTLSCEQNLNHDAMYWYRQDPGQGLRLIYYSQIVNDFQKGDIAEGYSVSREKKESFPLTVTSAQKNPTAFYLCATGQPQHFGDGTRLSIL.

This clonotype has ten or more counts. The chain is built from TRBV27 and TRBJ2-7, with TRBD2 identical over 8 bases. This CDR3 has 15 residues. J lost 2 bases, V lost 6 bases, and 9 bases had no gene match. Germline values: CDR1 MNHEY, CDR2 SMNVEV (reference sequence). CDR3 sequence reads: CASSTSGLDAYEQYF. The DNA for the CDR3 is TGTGCCAGCAGCACATCGGGACTAGATGCCTACGAGCAGTACTTC.

This clonotype showed up many times. J is TRBJ2-2 and V is TRBV6-5; weak D call: TRBD2 (6 bases). The CDR3 contains 17 residues. V was pared by 2 bases and J by 0 bases, with 13 bases between. The V gene's germline CDR1 is MNHEY and CDR2 SVGAGI. The CDR3 sequence: CASSYQSSGPNTGELFF. The CDR3 nucleotides are TGTGCCAGCAGTTACCAAAGTAGCGGACCGAACACCGGGGAGCTGTTTTTT.

J is TRBJ2-2 and V is TRBV24-1; D is undetermined. This CDR3 spans 13 amino acids. In germline, CDR1 is KGHDR, CDR2 SFDVKD. Between the trimmed V and J ends, which lost 7 bases and 4 bases, there was a span of 9 bases. The CDR3 nucleotides read TGTGCCACCAGGGTACCTCTCACCGGGGAGCTGTTTTTT. This gives the protein CATRVPLTGELFF.

The chain links TRBV20-1 to TRBJ2-5; 11 bases are a match to TRBD2. There are 17 residues in the CDR3. Trimming took 8 bases from V and 0 from J; bases not matched to a gene: 14. The germline V gene encodes CDR1 DFQATT and CDR2 SNEGSKA (reference sequence). The CDR3 DNA reads TGCAGTCCAGGTTGGCTAGCGGGAGGACCGTACCAAGAGACCCAGTACTTC. The encoded protein is CSPGWLAGGPYQETQYF.

This clonotype showed up many times. The CDR3 is CASSRDRDKTQYF. The CDR3 nucleotides are TGTGCCAGCTCCCGGGACAGGGACAAGACCCAGTACTTC. The rearrangement joins TRBV18 to TRBJ2-5; 9 nucleotides match TRBD1. The length of the CDR3 is 13 residues. J gave up 6 bases and V 6 bases, and 5 bases lay outside the gene matches. Germline V lookup: CDR1 KGHSH, CDR2 LQKENI.

The chain has TRBV28 and TRBJ2-1; 14 bases agree with TRBD2. This CDR3 comprises 16 residues. Germline-derived CDR1 and CDR2 are MDHEN and SYDVKM. V lost 6 bases to trimming and J lost 2 bases; unmatched junction nucleotides: 3. DNA of the CDR3: TGTGCCAGCAGCCGGACTAGCGGGAGGCCCTACAATGAGCAGTTCTTC. Its translation is CASSRTSGRPYNEQFF.

This clonotype occurred many times. The chain recombines TRBV28 with TRBJ2-5; 12 bases match TRBD2. Unmatched junction bases numbered 14, after V lost 4 bases and J lost 2 bases. This CDR3 has 19 amino acids. Germline values: CDR1 MDHEN, CDR2 SYDVKM. CDR3 nucleotides: TGTGCCAGCAGTTCTCCGACTAGCGGGAGCTCAACCGTACAAGAGACCCAGTACTTC. Translation: CASSSPTSGSSTVQETQYF.

This chain joins TRBV2 and TRBJ2-3; D remains ambiguous. Germline CDR1 reads SNHLY; CDR2 reads FYNNEI. Trimming stripped 3 bases from V and 0 bases from J, with 7 bases between. The CDR3 extends over 14 amino acids. CDR3 in DNA: TGTGCCAGCAGTGACGTCACTAGCACAGATACGCAGTATTTT. This codes for CASSDVTSTDTQYF.

This clonotype was seen ten or more times. The chain carries TRBV30 and TRBJ2-7, with D perhaps being TRBD1 or TRBD2 (5 bases each). Trimming cost V 4 bases and J 2 bases, with 9 bases left between them. Germline CDR1 GTSNPN, CDR2 SVGIG (reference sequence). The CDR3 runs 12 residues. The CDR3 DNA is TGTGCCTGGACTGAGGGGACCTACGAGCAGTACTTC. Its translation is CAWTEGTYEQYF. The full variable domain, with the rest looked up from reference TRBV30 and TRBJ2-7, is SQTIHQWPATLVQPVGSPLSLECTVEGTSNPNLYWYRQAAGRGLQLLFYSVGIGQISSEVPQNLSASRPQDRQFILSSKKLLLSDSGFYLCAWTEGTYEQYFGPGTRLTVT.

This clonotype was seen more than once but under ten times. The chain couples TRBV29-1 to TRBJ2-7, with D possibly being TRBD1 or TRBD2 (5 bases each). The germline V gene encodes CDR1 SQVTM and CDR2 ANQGSEA. This CDR3 is 12 amino acids long. V dropped 5 bases and J dropped 2 bases, with 10 bases sitting between them. The CDR3 DNA reads TGCAGCGTTCGGGACGGGGCCTACGAGCAGTACTTC. Translating gives CSVRDGAYEQYF.

This clonotype was seen ten or more times. This chain connects TRBV27 to TRBJ2-7; 7 nucleotides align to TRBD1. J gave up 2 bases and V 6 bases, and 7 bases lay outside the gene matches. Germline lookup yields CDR1 MNHEY and CDR2 SMNVEV (reference sequence). There are 14 residues in the CDR3. The CDR3 region is CASRKTGTAYEQYF. CDR3 in DNA: TGTGCCAGCAGAAAGACCGGGACAGCCTACGAGCAGTACTTC.

This clonotype was seen a handful of times. The V gene is TRBV6-5, the J gene TRBJ2-7; D gene ambiguous. V was pared by 0 bases and J by 2 bases, with 17 bases between. This CDR3 is 17 amino acids long. In germline, CDR1 is MNHEY, CDR2 SVGAGI. CDR3 in DNA: TGTGCCAGCAGTTACTCCCCTTATAACAGAGACACCTACGAGCAGTACTTC. Translated: CASSYSPYNRDTYEQYF.

The chain employs TRBV27 and TRBJ1-2, with 8 bases aligning to TRBD1. CDR3 length: 15 residues. CDR1 and CDR2 (germline): MNHEY, SMNVEV (reference sequence). Unmatched junction bases numbered 14, after V lost 6 bases and J lost 8 bases. In DNA, the CDR3 is TGTGCCAGCAGCCCCATGGGAGGGACAGGACGCGGCTACACCTTC. Its protein is CASSPMGGTGRGYTF.

This chain joins TRBV15 and TRBJ1-1; 12 positions match TRBD1. Trimming cost V 0 bases and J 6 bases; bases outside gene matches: 11. Germline V lookup: CDR1 LNHNV, CDR2 YYDKDF (reference sequence). CDR3 length: 18 amino acids. The CDR3 is CATSREFSGQGALAEAFF. The CDR3 DNA is TGTGCCACCAGCAGAGAATTTTCGGGACAGGGGGCTTTGGCTGAAGCTTTCTTT.

This clonotype was seen ten or more times. The chain carries TRBV12-3 or TRBV12-4 and TRBJ1-5; D is ambiguous. The CDR3 has 15 residues. V dropped 3 bases and J dropped 3 bases, with 12 bases sitting between them. This CDR3 is CASSFGPTPNQPQHF. The CDR3 nucleotides read TGTGCCAGCAGTTTTGGCCCGACGCCCAATCAGCCCCAGCATTTT.

At least ten counts were recorded for this clonotype. The chain joins TRBV28 to TRBJ2-7; tentatively, D is TRBD2 (6 bases). Germline CDR1 reads MDHEN; CDR2 reads SYDVKM. CDR3 length: 13 residues. V gave up 6 bases and J gave up 4 bases, with 13 bases separating them. The CDR3 here is CASRLAEGYEQYF. The CDR3 DNA follows: TGTGCCAGCAGATTAGCGGAGGGGTACGAGCAGTACTTC. Full variable domain (rest looked up from reference TRBV28 and TRBJ2-7): DVKVTQSSRYLVKRTGEKVFLECVQDMDHENMFWYRQDPGLGLRLIYFSYDVKMKEKGDIPEGYSVSREKKERFSLILESASTNQTSMYLCASRLAEGYEQYFGPGTRLTVT.

V is TRBV7-9 and J is TRBJ2-3; no clear D. This CDR3 comprises 15 residues. The ends were cut back, 4 bases at V and 0 bases at J, with 11 bases in the middle. Germline V lookup: CDR1 SEHNR, CDR2 FQNEAQ (reference sequence). The CDR3 DNA sequence: TGTGCCAGCAGCTCCCCGGGTTCTAGCACAGATACGCAGTATTTT. Amino acids: CASSSPGSSTDTQYF.